Below, 14 T cell receptor beta chains from the same sample are listed, as sequenced in a study of T cells in Graves' hyperthyroidism and ophthalmopathy. RNA transcripts gave rise to amplified TCR beta CDR3 regions. The TCR CDR3 was amplified in a first-round RT-PCR using the HTBI primer set. TCRdb redid the calling of the multiplex PCR reads with MiXCR, one entry per CDR3 protein. The sample shows some 560,000 distinct CDR3 sequences, roughly 15% of them seen only once. Sequencing was carried out using blood. The receptors come from a woman in her thirties or forties with Graves' hyperthyroidism.

This chain uses TRBV6-1 with TRBJ1-2, with 9 bases matching TRBD1. The CDR3 runs to 16 residues. Losses at the gene ends were 6 bases for V and 5 bases for J; bases not matched to a gene: 13. Germline values: CDR1 MNHNS, CDR2 SASEGT. The CDR3 coding sequence is TGTGCCAGCAGCAAAACTCAGTCGGGACAGGGATATGGCTACACCTTC. Its translation is CASSKTQSGQGYGYTF.

In the case of this clonotype: This clone may be a read error of a much larger clone one base away. The chain couples TRBV27 to TRBJ2-1, with D possibly matching TRBD2 (6 bases). This CDR3 region has 14 residues. V was pared by 3 bases and J by 8 bases, with 14 bases between. Germline V CDR1 and CDR2: MNHEY, SMNVEV (reference sequence). CDR3 loop: CASSFAGCYDEQFF. The CDR3 nucleotides read TGTGCCAGCAGTTTTGCGGGATGCTATGATGAGCAGTTCTTC.

This clonotype was observed many times. The rearrangement uses TRBV6-1 and TRBJ2-3; 9 bases are shared with TRBD2. Germline V lookup: CDR1 MNHNS, CDR2 SASEGT. This CDR3 spans 16 amino acids. The V and J ends lost 2 bases and 5 bases, in that order; junction bases with no gene match: 8. The CDR3 coding sequence is TGTGCCAGCAGTGAATCTTTAGCGGGAGCTGTAGATACGCAGTATTTT. This sequence encodes CASSESLAGAVDTQYF.

As regards this clonotype: At one boundary the junction diverges from the germline segment, which might be a read error. V usage is TRBV12-3 or TRBV12-4 and J usage is TRBJ2-5; unclear D gene. This CDR3 region has 15 residues. For the CDR3, the DNA is TGTGCCAGCAGTTTTGGCGACGCGACCCAAGAGACCCAGTGCTTC. It is translated as CASSFGDATQETQCF.

The sample holds many counts of this clonotype. The chain uses TRBV29-1 and TRBJ2-7; maybe TRBD2 (6 bases). This CDR3 has 13 amino acids. The V gene lost 7 bases and the J gene lost 3 bases, with 16 bases spanning the gap. Per germline, CDR1 SQVTM and CDR2 ANQGSEA. The CDR3, as DNA: TGCAGCGGGACGGTGGGGGACTTCTACGAGCAGTACTTC. Protein product: CSGTVGDFYEQYF.

Ten or more counts support this clonotype. The chain employs TRBV18 and TRBJ1-5, with a tentative D call TRBD1 (6 bases). The length of the CDR3 is 15 residues. Trimming took 6 bases from V and 6 from J, leaving 18 bases between them. From germline, CDR1 is KGHSH and CDR2 LQKENI. CDR3 nucleotide sequence: TGTGCCAGCTCTCGTTCGGGGGCAGGTGGTCAGCCCCAGCATTTT. This encodes CASSRSGAGGQPQHF.

This clonotype was detected many times. The chain carries TRBV18 and TRBJ2-1, with TRBD1 matching 7 bases. The CDR3 is 15 amino acids. After removal of 4 bases from V and 5 bases from J, the junction contained 8 bases not matched to a gene. Germline assignment: CDR1 KGHSH and CDR2 LQKENI. The CDR3 nucleotides read TGTGCCAGCTCACAAGACAGGGTGCGTGACAATGAGCAGTTCTTC. As protein: CASSQDRVRDNEQFF.

The rearrangement uses TRBV19 and TRBJ1-6; D uncertain. The V end lost 0 bases, the J end lost 9 bases, and 9 bases lay between the germline ends. The CDR3 runs 14 residues. The germline CDR1 and CDR2 sequences are LNHDA and SQIVND (reference sequence). CDR3 sequence reads: CASSIDRLASPLHF. The DNA of the CDR3 is TGTGCCAGTAGTATAGATCGTCTGGCTTCACCCCTCCACTTT.

Many counts were recorded for this clonotype. The chain links TRBV28 to TRBJ2-7; D is unclear. V was cut by 2 bases and J by 5 bases, with 13 bases left in between. This CDR3 contains 14 residues. In germline, CDR1 is MDHEN, CDR2 SYDVKM. The CDR3, as DNA: TGTGCCAGCAGTTTACAGGTGTCTTGGGACGAGCAGTACTTC. Residues: CASSLQVSWDEQYF.

The rearrangement links TRBV15 to TRBJ2-7, with 8 bases that match TRBD1. Germline V gene lookup returns CDR1 LNHNV and CDR2 YYDKDF (reference sequence). The ends lost 4 bases at V and 3 bases at J; junction bases unmatched: 5. The CDR3 has 14 residues. In DNA form, the CDR3 reads TGTGCCACCAGCAAAGGGACAGGAAACTACGAGCAGTACTTC. It yields the protein CATSKGTGNYEQYF.

This clonotype was recorded many times. The V gene is TRBV5-1, the J gene TRBJ1-1; possible D gene TRBD1, 6 bases. CDR1 is SGHRS, CDR2 YFSETQ, per germline. V was cut by 3 bases and J by 0 bases, with 18 bases left in between. The CDR3 loop spans 17 amino acids. CDR3 nucleotide sequence: TGCGCCAGCAGCTGGGCTCCAGGGGTTCTAATGAACACTGAAGCTTTCTTT. It specifies CASSWAPGVLMNTEAFF.

V usage is TRBV19 and J usage is TRBJ1-4, with D maybe TRBD1 (5 bases). The CDR3 totals 14 residues. The germline gives CDR1 LNHDA, CDR2 SQIVND (reference sequence). V lost 6 bases, J lost 7 bases, and 15 bases lay in between. CDR3 sequence reads: CASSDRTGGEKLFF. The CDR3 DNA follows: TGTGCCAGTAGCGATCGGACTGGGGGTGAAAAACTGTTTTTT.

The chain couples TRBV5-6 to TRBJ1-2; D ambiguous. Germline V gene data show CDR1 as SGHDT and CDR2 as YYEEEE. The length of the CDR3 is 13 residues. Deletions cut 2 bases from V and 8 bases from J, with 13 bases between. In DNA, the CDR3 is TGTGCCAGCAGCTTATCCAGAACTACGGGCTACACCTTC. As protein: CASSLSRTTGYTF.

This clonotype was seen a handful of times. The chain uses TRBV18 and TRBJ2-1; a possible D gene is TRBD2 (5 bases). The CDR3 covers 13 residues. CDR1 KGHSH and CDR2 LQKENI come from the germline V gene. The ends were cut back, 4 bases at V and 9 bases at J, with 13 bases in the middle. The CDR3 region is CASSQFSEGEQFF. CDR3 coding DNA: TGTGCCAGCTCACAATTTAGCGAGGGTGAGCAGTTCTTC.